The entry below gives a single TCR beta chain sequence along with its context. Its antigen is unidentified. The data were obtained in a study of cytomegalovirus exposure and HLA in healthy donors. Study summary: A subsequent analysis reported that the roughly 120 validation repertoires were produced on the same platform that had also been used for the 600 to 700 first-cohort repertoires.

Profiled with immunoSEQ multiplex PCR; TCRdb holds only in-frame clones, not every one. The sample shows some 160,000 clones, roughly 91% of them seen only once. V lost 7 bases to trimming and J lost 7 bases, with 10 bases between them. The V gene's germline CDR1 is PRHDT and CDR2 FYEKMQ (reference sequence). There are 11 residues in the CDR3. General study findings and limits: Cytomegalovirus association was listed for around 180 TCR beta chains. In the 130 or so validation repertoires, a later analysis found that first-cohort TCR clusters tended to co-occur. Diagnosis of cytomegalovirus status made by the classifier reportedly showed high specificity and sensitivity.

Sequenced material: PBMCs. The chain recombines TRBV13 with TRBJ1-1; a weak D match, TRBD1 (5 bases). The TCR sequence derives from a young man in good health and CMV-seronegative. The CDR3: CASTWGGEAFF. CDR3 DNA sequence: TGTGCCAGCACCTGGGGCGGTGAAGCTTTCTTT.